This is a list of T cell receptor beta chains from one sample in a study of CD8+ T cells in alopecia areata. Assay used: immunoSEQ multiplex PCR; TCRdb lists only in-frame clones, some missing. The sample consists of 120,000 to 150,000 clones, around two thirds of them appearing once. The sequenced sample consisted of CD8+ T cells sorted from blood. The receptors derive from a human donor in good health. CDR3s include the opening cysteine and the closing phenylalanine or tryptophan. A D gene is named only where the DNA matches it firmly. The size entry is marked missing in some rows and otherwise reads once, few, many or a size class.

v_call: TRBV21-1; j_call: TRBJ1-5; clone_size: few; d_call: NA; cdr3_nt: TGTGCCAGAAATCAGGGGGCGGGCAATCAGCCCCAGCATTTT; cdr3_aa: CARNQGAGNQPQHF
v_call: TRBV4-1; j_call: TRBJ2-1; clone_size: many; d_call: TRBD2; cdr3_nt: TGCGCCAGCAGCCAAGATGCCCTAGCGGGAGGATATGGCAATGAGCAGTTCTTC; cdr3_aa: CASSQDALAGGYGNEQFF
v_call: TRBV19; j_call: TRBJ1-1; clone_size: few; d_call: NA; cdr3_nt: TGTGCCAGTAGTAAGGGACCGATTATGGGTCCCGTGAACACTGAAGCTTTCTTT; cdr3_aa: CASSKGPIMGPVNTEAFF
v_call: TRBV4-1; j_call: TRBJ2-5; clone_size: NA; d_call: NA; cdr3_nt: TGCGCCAGCAGCCCCGGGACACATCAAGAGACCCAGTACTTC; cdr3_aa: CASSPGTHQETQYF
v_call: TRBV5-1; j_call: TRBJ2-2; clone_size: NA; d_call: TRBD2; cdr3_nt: TGCGCCAGCAGCTTAAACAAGCGGGGCAACACCGGGGAGCTGTTTTTT; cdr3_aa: CASSLNKRGNTGELFF
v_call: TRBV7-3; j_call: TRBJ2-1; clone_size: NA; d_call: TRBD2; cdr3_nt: TGTGCCAGCAGCCAAGGACTAGCGGCCTACAATGAGCAGTTCTTC; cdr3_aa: CASSQGLAAYNEQFF
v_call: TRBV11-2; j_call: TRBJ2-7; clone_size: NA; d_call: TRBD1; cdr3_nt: TGTGCCAGCAGCCGAAGATGGGGACAGGGCGTTGAGGAGCAGTACTTC; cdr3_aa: CASSRRWGQGVEEQYF
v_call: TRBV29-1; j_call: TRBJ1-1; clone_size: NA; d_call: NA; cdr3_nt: TGCAGCGTTACCCAAGGCGGTTCGGGTGAAGCTTTCTTT; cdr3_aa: CSVTQGGSGEAFF
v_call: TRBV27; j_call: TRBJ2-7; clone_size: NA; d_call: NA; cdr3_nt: TGTGCCAGCACCCCGGGACCCCTCTACGAGCAGTACTTC; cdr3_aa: CASTPGPLYEQYF
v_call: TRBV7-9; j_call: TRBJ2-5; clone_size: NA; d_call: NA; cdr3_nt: TGTGCCAGCTCCCGGAGTATCTCATCGGAGACCCAGTACTTC; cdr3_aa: CASSRSISSETQYF
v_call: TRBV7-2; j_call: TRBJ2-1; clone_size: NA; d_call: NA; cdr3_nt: TGTGCCAGCTCAACGGGGGGCACGCGTGAGCAGTTCTTC; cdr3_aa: CASSTGGTREQFF
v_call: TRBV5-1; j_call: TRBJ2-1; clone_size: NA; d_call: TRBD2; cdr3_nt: TGCGCCAGCAGCTTGAGTAGCGGGGGTAACAATGAGCAGTTCTTC; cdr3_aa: CASSLSSGGNNEQFF
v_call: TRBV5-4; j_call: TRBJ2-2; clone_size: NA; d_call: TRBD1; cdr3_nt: TGTGCCAGCAGCCCCGGACAGGGAAGGAACACCGGGGAGCTGTTTTTT; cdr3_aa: CASSPGQGRNTGELFF
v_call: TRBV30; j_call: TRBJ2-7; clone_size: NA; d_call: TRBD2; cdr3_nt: TGTGCCTGGAGTGAAGCTAGCGGGAGTTACGAGCAGTACTTC; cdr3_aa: CAWSEASGSYEQYF
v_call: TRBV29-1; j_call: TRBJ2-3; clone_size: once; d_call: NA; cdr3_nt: TGCAGCGTTGGGGAGGGACAGCGCACAGATACGCAGTATTTT; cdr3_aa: CSVGEGQRTDTQYF
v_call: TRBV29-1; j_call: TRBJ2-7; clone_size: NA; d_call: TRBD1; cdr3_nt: TGCAGCGTTGAGTCCCGGGACAGGGCTTACGAGCAGTACTTC; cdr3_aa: CSVESRDRAYEQYF
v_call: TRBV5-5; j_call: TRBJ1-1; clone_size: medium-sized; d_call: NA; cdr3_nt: TGTGCCAGCAGCTTGCGCGTCCTTCTCAGGGAGACTGAAGCTTTCTTT; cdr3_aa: CASSLRVLLRETEAFF
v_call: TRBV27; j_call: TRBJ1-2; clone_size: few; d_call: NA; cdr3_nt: TGTGCCAGCAGTTTTACCCCCCCGGATGGCTACACCTTC; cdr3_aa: CASSFTPPDGYTF
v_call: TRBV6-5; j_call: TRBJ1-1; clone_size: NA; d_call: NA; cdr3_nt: TGTGCCAGCAGTTACAGCGGGCCCCGAGGGGTCACTGAAGCTTTCTTT; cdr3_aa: CASSYSGPRGVTEAFF
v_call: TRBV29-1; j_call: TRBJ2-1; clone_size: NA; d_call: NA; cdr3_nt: TGCAGCGTTGACTCGACGGGGACCTACAATGAGCAGTTCTTC; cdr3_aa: CSVDSTGTYNEQFF
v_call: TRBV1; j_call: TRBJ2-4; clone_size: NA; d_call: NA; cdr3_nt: TGCACCAGCAGCCGACGACCCGATTTCTTAGCCAAAAACATTCAGTACTTC; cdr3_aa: CTSSRRPDFLAKNIQYF
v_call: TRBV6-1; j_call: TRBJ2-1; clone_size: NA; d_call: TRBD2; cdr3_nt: TGTGCCAGCAGCGAAGATCGGGGGACTACCGGCGATGAGCAGTTCTTC; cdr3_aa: CASSEDRGTTGDEQFF
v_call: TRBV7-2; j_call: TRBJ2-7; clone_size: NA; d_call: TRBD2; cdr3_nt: TGTGCCAGCAGCAGGGACAGGAGTCCCGGGACTAGCGCCTACGAGCAGTACTTC; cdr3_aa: CASSRDRSPGTSAYEQYF
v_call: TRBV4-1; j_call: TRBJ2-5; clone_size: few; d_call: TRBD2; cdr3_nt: TGCGCCAGCAGTTGGACTAGCGGGGGAGGAGAGACCCAGTACTTC; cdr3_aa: CASSWTSGGGETQYF
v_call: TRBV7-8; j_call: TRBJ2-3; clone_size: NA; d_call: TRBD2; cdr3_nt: TGTGCCAGCAGCCGTATAGCGGGAGAGGGAGATACGCAGTATTTT; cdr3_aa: CASSRIAGEGDTQYF
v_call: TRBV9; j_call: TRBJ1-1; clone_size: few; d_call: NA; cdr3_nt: TGTGCCAGCAGCGTAGTCCCGGGGAACACTGAAGCTTTCTTT; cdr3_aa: CASSVVPGNTEAFF
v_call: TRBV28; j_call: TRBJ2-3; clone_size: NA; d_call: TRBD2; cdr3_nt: TGCCAAGCGGGGGGCACAGATACGCAGTATTTT; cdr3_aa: CQAGGTDTQYF
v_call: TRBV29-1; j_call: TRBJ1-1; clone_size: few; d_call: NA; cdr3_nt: TGCAGCGTTTCGGGGGGATTGGGCACTGAAGCTTTCTTT; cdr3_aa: CSVSGGLGTEAFF
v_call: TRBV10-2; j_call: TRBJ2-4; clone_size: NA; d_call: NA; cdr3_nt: TGCGCCAGCAGTGAAAGGCGTCACCAACTAGCCAAAAACATTCAGTACTTC; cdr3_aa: CASSERRHQLAKNIQYF
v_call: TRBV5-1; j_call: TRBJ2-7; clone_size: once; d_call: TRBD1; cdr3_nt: TGCGCCAGCAGCTTGGGTCCCGGACAGGGGGCCTACGAGCAGTACTTC; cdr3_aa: CASSLGPGQGAYEQYF
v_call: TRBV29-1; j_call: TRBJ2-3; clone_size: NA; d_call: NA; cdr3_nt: TGCAGCGTAGATACGCAGTATTTT; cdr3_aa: CSVDTQYF
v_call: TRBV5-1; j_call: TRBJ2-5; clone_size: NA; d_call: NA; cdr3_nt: TGCGCCAGCAGCTTGCGTGTCGAGGGGTGGGAGACCCAGTACTTC; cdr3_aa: CASSLRVEGWETQYF
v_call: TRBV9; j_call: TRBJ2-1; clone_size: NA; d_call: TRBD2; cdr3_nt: TGTGCCAGCAGCGTAAGCGGGACGAGCAATGAGCAGTTCTTC; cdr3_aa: CASSVSGTSNEQFF
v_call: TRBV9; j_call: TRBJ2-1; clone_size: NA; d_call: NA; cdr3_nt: TGTGCCAGCAGCCCGGGACTCCCCAATGAGCAGTTCTTC; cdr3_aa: CASSPGLPNEQFF
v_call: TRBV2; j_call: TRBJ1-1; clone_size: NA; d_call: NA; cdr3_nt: TGTGCCAGCAGTGGGGTAACAAGCACTGAAGCTTTCTTT; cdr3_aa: CASSGVTSTEAFF
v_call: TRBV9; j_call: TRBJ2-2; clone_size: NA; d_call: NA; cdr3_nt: TGTGCCAGCAGCGCCGTAGCGGCTAACACCGGGGAGCTGTTTTTT; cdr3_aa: CASSAVAANTGELFF
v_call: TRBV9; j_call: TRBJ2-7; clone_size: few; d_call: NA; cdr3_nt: TGTGCCAGCAGCGTGGACGGATTATCATCCTACGAGCAGTACTTC; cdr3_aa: CASSVDGLSSYEQYF
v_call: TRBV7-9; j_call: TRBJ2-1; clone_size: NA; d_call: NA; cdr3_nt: TGTGCCAGCAGCTTAGGCCGCCCTACCTACAATGAGCAGTTCTTC; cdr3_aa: CASSLGRPTYNEQFF
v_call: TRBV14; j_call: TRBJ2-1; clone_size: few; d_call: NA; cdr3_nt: TGTGCCAGCAGCCTCATGTCCCTCCTAGGGGCTGAGCAGTTCTTC; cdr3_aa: CASSLMSLLGAEQFF
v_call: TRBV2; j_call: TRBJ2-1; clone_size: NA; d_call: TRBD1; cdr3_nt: TGTGCCAGCACCGTCCCGGGACAGGGACCCGGTACGAATAAGCAGTTCTTC; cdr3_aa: CASTVPGQGPGTNKQFF
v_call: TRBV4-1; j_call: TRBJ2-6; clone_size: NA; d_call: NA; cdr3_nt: TGCGCCAGCAGCCCCGCTTCGGTCTCTGGGGCCAACGTCCTGACTTTC; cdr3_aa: CASSPASVSGANVLTF
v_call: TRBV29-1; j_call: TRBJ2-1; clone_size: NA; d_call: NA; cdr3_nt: TGCAGCGCAGAGCTAGCGCCCGGTGAGCAGTTCTTC; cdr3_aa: CSAELAPGEQFF
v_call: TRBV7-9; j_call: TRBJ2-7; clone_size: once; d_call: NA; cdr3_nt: TGTGCCAGCAGCTTAGCTGGGTCCAGGCCTCCCTACGAGCAGTACTTC; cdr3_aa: CASSLAGSRPPYEQYF
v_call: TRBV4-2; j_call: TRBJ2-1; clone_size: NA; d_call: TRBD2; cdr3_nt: TGTGCCAGCAGCCTGAAAGGTTGGACTAGCGGGAGTTCAAACTCCTACAATGAGCAGTTCTTC; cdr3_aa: CASSLKGWTSGSSNSYNEQFF
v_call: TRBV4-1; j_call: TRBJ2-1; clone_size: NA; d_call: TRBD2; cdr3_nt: TGCGCCAGCAGCCAGGAGACTAGCGGGAGAAGCAGCGAGCAGTTCTTC; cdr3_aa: CASSQETSGRSSEQFF
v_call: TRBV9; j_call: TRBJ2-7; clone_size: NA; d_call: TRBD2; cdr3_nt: TGTGCCATCCAGCGGCTAGCGGGAGTGGGCGAGCAGTACTTC; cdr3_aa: CAIQRLAGVGEQYF
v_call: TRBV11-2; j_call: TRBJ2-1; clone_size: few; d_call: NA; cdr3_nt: TGTGCCAGCAGCCCACACCCCAAGCAGTTCTTC; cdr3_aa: CASSPHPKQFF
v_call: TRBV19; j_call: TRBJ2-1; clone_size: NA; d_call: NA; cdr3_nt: TGTGCCAGCTCGGACTGGACCTACAATGAGCAGTTCTTC; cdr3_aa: CASSDWTYNEQFF
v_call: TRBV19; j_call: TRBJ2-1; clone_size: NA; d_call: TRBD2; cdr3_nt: TGTGCCAGTAGTATAGAAGTAGCGGGAGCACTCAATGAGCAGTTCTTC; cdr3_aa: CASSIEVAGALNEQFF
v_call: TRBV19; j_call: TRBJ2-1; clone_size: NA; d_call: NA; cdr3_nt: TGTGCCAGTAGTATACCCTACAATGAGCAGTTCTTC; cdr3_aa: CASSIPYNEQFF
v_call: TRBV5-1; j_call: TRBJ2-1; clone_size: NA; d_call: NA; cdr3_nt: TGCGCCAGCAGCTTTGGGGCTGGCTCCTACAATGAGCAGTTCTTC; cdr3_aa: CASSFGAGSYNEQFF
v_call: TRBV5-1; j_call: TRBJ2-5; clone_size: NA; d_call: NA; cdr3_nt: TGCGCCAGCAGCTTGGCCTCGCGCCGACGGATTCAACAAGAGACCCAGTACTTC; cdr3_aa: CASSLASRRRIQQETQYF
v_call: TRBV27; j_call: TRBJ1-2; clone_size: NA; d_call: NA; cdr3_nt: TGTGCCAGCGGGGATGATGGCTACACCTTC; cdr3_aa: CASGDDGYTF
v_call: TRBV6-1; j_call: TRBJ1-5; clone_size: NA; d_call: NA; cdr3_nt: TGTGCCAGCAGCACCGTCCCTAGGGGAGATCAGCCCCAGCATTTT; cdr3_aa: CASSTVPRGDQPQHF
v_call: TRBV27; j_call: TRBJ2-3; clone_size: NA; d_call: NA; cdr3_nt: TGTGCCAGCAGTTTTGGGCTAGCAGATACGCAGTATTTT; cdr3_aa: CASSFGLADTQYF
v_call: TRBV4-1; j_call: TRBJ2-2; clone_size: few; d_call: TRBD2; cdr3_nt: TGCGCCAGCAGCCATGCGACTAGCGGGAACACCGGGGAGCTGTTTTTT; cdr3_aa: CASSHATSGNTGELFF
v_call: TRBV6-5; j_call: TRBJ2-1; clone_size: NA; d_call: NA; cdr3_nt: TGTGCCAGCAGGGGGACAAGAGAGCAGTTCTTC; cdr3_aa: CASRGTREQFF
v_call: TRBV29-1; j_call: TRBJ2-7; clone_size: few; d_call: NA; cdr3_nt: TGCAGCGTTGAGGGAGAAAACTACGAGCAGTACTTC; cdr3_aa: CSVEGENYEQYF
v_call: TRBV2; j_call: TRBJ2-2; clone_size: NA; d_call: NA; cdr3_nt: TGTGCCAGCAGTGTCACCGGGGAGCTGTTTTTT; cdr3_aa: CASSVTGELFF
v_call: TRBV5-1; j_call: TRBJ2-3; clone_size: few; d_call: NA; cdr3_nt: TGCGCCAGCAGCTTGCCTATCTGGCACCACCCCCCAGATACGCAGTATTTT; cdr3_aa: CASSLPIWHHPPDTQYF